Shown below are 8 T cell receptor beta chains from a single sample sequenced in a study of spatial heterogeneity in lung cancer. TCRdb re-analysed the 5' RACE reads in MiXCR, keeping a single row per CDR3 protein. The sample contains under 30,000 distinct CDR3 sequences, roughly 6% of which appear only once. Time point meaning: blood at routine non-recurrence follow-up after resection. Sequencing was performed on whole RNA extracted from tumor and nontumor lung tissue, or from frozen PBMC, and the material was left unsorted. The source was PBMCs, collected at follow-up. The receptors derive from a male donor with early-stage non-small cell lung cancer.

Within the sample, this clonotype is medium-sized (0.01 to 0.1%). CDR3 region: CSVAPRATGLTEAFF. The CDR3 coding sequence is TGCAGCGTTGCTCCAAGGGCCACCGGCTTAACTGAAGCTTTCTTT. The rearrangement links TRBV29-1 to TRBJ1-1, with D unresolved. The V and J ends lost 4 bases and 5 bases respectively, with 20 bases between them. CDR3 length: 15 amino acids. Germline V gene data show CDR1 as SQVTM and CDR2 as ANQGSEA.

This clonotype was observed many times. V gene TRBV5-1 combines with J gene TRBJ2-3; a weak D match, TRBD1 (6 bases). The CDR3 covers 16 residues. Trimming stripped 4 bases from V and 4 bases from J, with 19 bases between. Per germline, CDR1 SGHRS and CDR2 YFSETQ. CDR3 region: CASSNRDTRIADTQYF. DNA for the CDR3: TGCGCCAGCAGCAACCGGGACACCCGCATCGCAGATACGCAGTATTTT.

The J gene is TRBJ1-4, the V gene TRBV5-8, with D uncertain. Trimming removed 4 bases at V and 4 bases at J, with 14 bases between. Germline V gene lookup returns CDR1 SGHTS and CDR2 YDEGEE. The CDR3 has 15 amino acids. This CDR3 is CASSPGQILNEKLFF. The CDR3 coding sequence is TGTGCCAGCAGCCCGGGCCAGATCCTTAATGAAAAACTGTTTTTT. Filled out from reference TRBV5-8 and TRBJ1-4, the complete variable domain reads EAGVTQSPTHLIKTRGQQATLRCSPISGHTSVYWYQQALGLGLQFLLWYDEGEERNRGNFPPRFSGRQFPNYSSELNVNALELEDSALYLCASSPGQILNEKLFFGSGTQLSVL.

This clonotype was found many times. V is TRBV6-2 or TRBV6-3 and J is TRBJ2-3, with D perhaps given as TRBD1 or TRBD2 (5 bases each). The CDR3 is made up of 16 amino acids. From germline, CDR1 is MNHEY and CDR2 SVGEGT. Trimming stripped 5 bases from V and 1 base from J, with 16 bases between. This chain's CDR3 is CASSPKGSYRTDTQYF. The CDR3 DNA sequence: TGTGCCAGCAGTCCTAAGGGGAGTTACCGCACAGATACGCAGTATTTT.

The table lists this clonotype with many counts. The chain is built from TRBV7-2 and TRBJ2-3, with 8 nucleotides matching TRBD1. J was trimmed by 5 bases and V by 4 bases; bases with no gene match: 11. The germline gives CDR1 SGHTA, CDR2 FQGNSA. The CDR3 loop spans 16 amino acids. The CDR3 sequence is CASSSRGPSTRDTQYF. CDR3 bases: TGTGCCAGCAGCTCCAGGGGGCCTAGCACACGAGATACGCAGTATTTT.

This clonotype was found many times. The chain recombines TRBV23-1 with TRBJ2-1; TRBD1 agrees at 8 bases. TRBV23-1 is assigned to the ORF class and has an uncertain function. Losses at the gene ends were 0 bases for V and 8 bases for J; bases not matched to a gene: 9. The CDR3 has 16 residues. DNA of the CDR3: TGCGCCAGCAGTCAATCGCCAGGGGGCAAATTCGATGAGCAGTTCTTC. Its translation: CASSQSPGGKFDEQFF.

Many counts were recorded for this clonotype. The J gene is TRBJ1-1, the V gene TRBV6-6; 9 bases are a match to TRBD1. Germline assignment: CDR1 MNHNY and CDR2 SVGAGI (reference sequence). The CDR3 has 15 amino acids. Trimming took 4 bases from V and 4 from J; bases not matched to a gene: 7. CDR3: CASSSLGQGATEAFF. The CDR3 DNA is TGTGCCAGCAGTTCCCTGGGACAGGGTGCCACTGAAGCTTTCTTT.

Ten or more counts support this clonotype. The chain employs TRBV24-1 and TRBJ1-2; TRBD1 matches 8 bases. The trim removed 9 bases at V and 6 bases at J, leaving 8 bases unmatched. From germline, CDR1 is KGHDR and CDR2 SFDVKD. The CDR3 length is 13 residues. CDR3 in DNA: TGTGCCACCCGCGGTGGACAGGGCGATGGCTACACCTTC. Its protein product is CATRGGQGDGYTF.